This T cell receptor beta chain was captured by sequencing in a study of T cell responses to AZD1222 COVID-19 vaccine. Germline CDR1 and CDR2: SGDLS and YYNGEE. The CDR3 length is 11 residues. V was trimmed by 4 bases and J by 8 bases, leaving 9 bases between them. Sequencing used immunoSEQ multiplex PCR; TCRdb keeps in-frame clones, though not all of them. The sample yields more than 140,000 clones, approximately 93% seen once. Sequencing used peripheral blood, obtained on day 0 of MenACWY control vaccination. The receptor's source is an adult in good health. This chain uses TRBV9 with TRBJ1-2, with a tentative D call TRBD1 (5 bases). CDR3 amino acids: CASSRGNGYTF. DNA of the CDR3: TGTGCCAGCAGCAGGGGTAACGGCTACACCTTC.